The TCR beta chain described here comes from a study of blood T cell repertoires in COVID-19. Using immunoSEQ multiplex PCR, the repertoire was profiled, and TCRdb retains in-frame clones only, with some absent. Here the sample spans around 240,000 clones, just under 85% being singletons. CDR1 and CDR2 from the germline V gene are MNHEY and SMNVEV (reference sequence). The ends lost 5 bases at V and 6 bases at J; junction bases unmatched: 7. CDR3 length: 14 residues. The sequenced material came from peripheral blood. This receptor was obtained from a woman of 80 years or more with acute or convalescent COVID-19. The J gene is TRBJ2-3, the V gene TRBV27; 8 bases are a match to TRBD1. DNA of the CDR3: TGTGCCAGCAGTCCACCGACAGGGGTGGATACGCAGTATTTT. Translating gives CASSPPTGVDTQYF.